Given below is one T cell receptor (beta chain) in context. Trimming took 4 bases from V and 2 from J; bases not matched to a gene: 10. This CDR3 has 16 amino acids. CDR1 MNHEY and CDR2 SVGAGI come from the germline V gene. This record comes from a study of blood T cell repertoires in COVID-19. About the research overall: COVID-19 samples collected from the United States, Italy and Spain covered acute and convalescent phases. The cDNA or gDNA used as material had been derived from T cells, B-cell-depleted T cells, or PBMCs.

The repertoire was sequenced with immunoSEQ multiplex PCR; TCRdb's copy has only in-frame clones and lacks some. Here the sample spans 160,000 or so clones, 80% to 90% being singletons. Participant reports of clinical history set cohort assignment. This receptor was obtained from a woman aged 45 to 65 who had recovered from COVID-19. V is TRBV6-5 and J is TRBJ2-7; 8 bases are a match to TRBD2. The sample taken for sequencing was PBMCs or T cells enriched from blood (not recorded which). The CDR3, as DNA: TGTGCCAGCAGTTCGGCGGGGGGCCAAAACACCTACGAGCAGTACTTC. It codes for CASSSAGGQNTYEQYF.